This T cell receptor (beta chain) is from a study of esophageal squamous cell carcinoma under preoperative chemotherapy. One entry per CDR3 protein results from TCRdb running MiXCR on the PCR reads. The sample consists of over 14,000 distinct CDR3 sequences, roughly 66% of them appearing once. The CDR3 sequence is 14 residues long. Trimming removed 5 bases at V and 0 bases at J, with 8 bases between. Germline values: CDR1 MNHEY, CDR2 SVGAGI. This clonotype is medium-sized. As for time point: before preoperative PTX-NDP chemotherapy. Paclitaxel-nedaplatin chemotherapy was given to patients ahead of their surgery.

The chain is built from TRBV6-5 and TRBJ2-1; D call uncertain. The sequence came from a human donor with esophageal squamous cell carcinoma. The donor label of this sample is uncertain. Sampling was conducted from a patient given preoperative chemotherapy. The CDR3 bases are TGTGCCAGCAGTCACATGAGCTCCTACAATGAGCAGTTCTTC. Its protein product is CASSHMSSYNEQFF.